The 22 T cell receptor beta chains below come from one sample, sequenced in a study of shared T cell receptors in the human thymus. Some clones are missing from TCRdb's copy, which holds only in-frame ones; the method was immunoSEQ multiplex PCR. The sample lists over 650,000 clones; around 87% were seen once. The same specimen was also included in a second study, on human thymus T cells.

The source material was thymocytes. The receptors come from a boy younger than two with a congenital heart defect.

The chain uses TRBV28 and TRBJ1-5, with 7 bases lining up with TRBD1. This CDR3 comprises 18 residues. In germline, CDR1 is MDHEN, CDR2 SYDVKM. V gave up 2 bases and J gave up 0 bases; unmatched junction bases: 10. The CDR3, as DNA: TGTGCCAGCAGTTTAGGAGACAGGGCCTCGAGTAGCAATCAGCCCCAGCATTTT. Its protein is CASSLGDRASSSNQPQHF.

This chain links TRBV6-5 with TRBJ1-6; D might be TRBD1 (5 bases). This CDR3 region has 14 residues. The V end lost 2 bases, the J end lost 11 bases, and 13 bases lay between the germline ends. Germline V gene lookup returns CDR1 MNHEY and CDR2 SVGAGI. The CDR3 DNA reads TGTGCCAGCAGTTACAAGGGGCGCGGGGCACCCCTCCACTTT. Its protein is CASSYKGRGAPLHF.

The chain is built from TRBV4-2 and TRBJ2-7; 12 nucleotides align to TRBD1. The length of the CDR3 is 21 residues. Germline loops: CDR1 LGHNA, CDR2 YNFKEQ. The trim removed 4 bases at V and 0 bases at J, leaving 19 bases unmatched. CDR3: CASSPSRVRDRGRRASYEQYF. CDR3 bases: TGTGCCAGCAGCCCCAGCCGAGTGAGGGACAGGGGGCGTCGTGCCTCCTACGAGCAGTACTTC.

The genes are TRBV28 and TRBJ2-7; a possible D gene is TRBD2 (6 bases). V was shortened by 3 bases and J by 1 base, with 22 bases between the two germline ends. Germline V gene data show CDR1 as MDHEN and CDR2 as SYDVKM. The CDR3 has 18 residues. CDR3 nucleotides: TGTGCCAGCAGTTTTTGCCCCCGGGAGCCAAATCCTTCCTACGAGCAGTACTTC. Amino acid sequence: CASSFCPREPNPSYEQYF.

This clone was detected only a few times. The CDR3 sequence: CASGLQGAPRKNTEAFF. CDR3 DNA sequence: TGTGCTAGTGGTCTCCAAGGGGCCCCCAGAAAGAACACTGAAGCTTTCTTT. The gene calls are TRBV12-5 and TRBJ1-1; weak D call: TRBD1 (5 bases). Germline V gene data show CDR1 as LGHNT and CDR2 as FRNRAP. The V and J ends lost 5 bases and 1 base respectively, with 20 bases between them. The CDR3 sequence is 17 residues long.

The chain employs TRBV30 and TRBJ1-2; 8 bases match TRBD1. J gave up 9 bases and V 4 bases, and 16 bases lay outside the gene matches. Germline V CDR1 and CDR2: GTSNPN, SVGIG (reference sequence). The CDR3 is 15 residues long. DNA for the CDR3: TGTGCCTGGATATACCAGGGGGCGCTTGAAAAGTGCTACACCTTC. Translating it yields CAWIYQGALEKCYTF.

The chain is built from TRBV23-1 and TRBJ2-1; a weak D match, TRBD1 (5 bases). TRBV23-1 is recorded as an ORF, its role being uncertain. The CDR3 is 18 amino acids. V lost 1 base to trimming and J lost 0 bases, with 16 bases between them. The CDR3 DNA reads TGCGCCAGCAGTCAATTGGGGCGAAAGCTGGCCTCCTACAATGAGCAGTTCTTC. It encodes CASSQLGRKLASYNEQFF.

This clone was seen a handful of times. The V gene is TRBV15, the J gene TRBJ1-5, with D possibly matching TRBD1 (5 bases). The CDR3 has 16 residues. Germline lookup yields CDR1 LNHNV and CDR2 YYDKDF (reference sequence). V shed 0 bases and J shed 0 bases, with 9 bases lying between them. CDR3 in amino acids: CATSRDRGYSNQPQHF. The CDR3 nucleotides read TGTGCCACCAGCAGAGATCGGGGGTATAGCAATCAGCCCCAGCATTTT.

The J gene is TRBJ2-7, the V gene TRBV4-3, with TRBD1 matching 7 bases. The germline V gene encodes CDR1 LGHNA and CDR2 YSLEER. Losses at the gene ends were 4 bases for V and 6 bases for J; bases not matched to a gene: 21. The CDR3 length is 18 residues. DNA for the CDR3: TGCGCCAGCAGCCCCCGGGTGAACAGACAGGGCATCCCGCCCGAGCAGTACTTC. Its protein is CASSPRVNRQGIPPEQYF.

This chain uses TRBV27 with TRBJ1-2; TRBD1 matches 10 bases. V shed 5 bases and J 4 bases; nucleotides not matched to a gene: 16. CDR1 and CDR2 (germline): MNHEY, SMNVEV (reference sequence). The CDR3 spans 18 residues. CDR3 sequence (DNA): TGTGCCAGCAGTCCCACTCAATCCCCGGGACAGGGGTTCTATGGCTACACCTTC. This translates into CASSPTQSPGQGFYGYTF.

The rearrangement uses TRBV5-1 and TRBJ2-5; 7 bases agree with TRBD2. With 2 bases clipped from V and 4 bases from J, the junction kept 5 bases outside the gene matches. The germline gives CDR1 SGHRS, CDR2 YFSETQ. This CDR3 contains 14 residues. DNA for the CDR3: TGCGCCAGCAGCTTAGGGAGGGAGGGAGAGACCCAGTACTTC. Its protein is CASSLGREGETQYF. The full variable domain, completed using reference TRBV5-1 and TRBJ2-5, is KAGVTQTPRYLIKTRGQQVTLSCSPISGHRSVSWYQQTPGQGLQFLFEYFSETQRNKGNFPGRFSGRQFSNSRSEMNVSTLELGDSALYLCASSLGREGETQYFGPGTRLLVL.

The table lists this clone with a count of one. This chain joins TRBV7-9 and TRBJ1-1; D perhaps matches TRBD1 (5 bases). The CDR3 extends over 13 amino acids. V lost 4 bases to trimming and J lost 6 bases, with 12 bases between them. Looked up from germline, CDR1 is SEHNR and CDR2 is FQNEAQ (reference sequence). CDR3 sequence (DNA): TGTGCCAGCAGCTCTGGGGCTCAATCTGAAGCTTTCTTT. Translation gives CASSSGAQSEAFF.

The chain combines TRBV28 with TRBJ2-7, with TRBD1 matching 7 bases. CDR1 is MDHEN, CDR2 SYDVKM, per germline. This CDR3 comprises 13 residues. The V segment lost 8 bases and the J segment 0 bases; nucleotides outside the gene matches: 4. The CDR3 DNA is TGTGCCAGCTGTCAGGGGGACTCCTACGAGCAGTACTTC. It is translated as CASCQGDSYEQYF.

This clone was seen a single time. CDR3 sequence: CASIGIAHYQFPYEQYF. The CDR3 DNA follows: TGTGCCAGCATCGGGATCGCCCACTACCAATTTCCCTACGAGCAGTACTTC. This sequence joins TRBV28 and TRBJ2-7, with D perhaps matching TRBD2 (5 bases). The CDR3 extends over 17 amino acids. The germline CDR1 and CDR2 sequences are MDHEN and SYDVKM. Trimming pared 7 bases from V and 2 bases from J, leaving 24 bases between.

This chain joins TRBV11-2 and TRBJ1-2; weak D call: TRBD1 (6 bases). CDR3 length: 14 residues. Germline V gene data show CDR1 as SGHAT and CDR2 as FQNNGV. V lost 4 bases and J lost 4, with 13 bases in between. The CDR3: CASSYPGEGYGYTF. DNA of the CDR3: TGTGCCAGCAGCTATCCAGGGGAGGGCTATGGCTACACCTTC.

The chain uses TRBV4-1 and TRBJ2-7; D may be TRBD1 (6 bases). Trimming stripped 1 base from V and 3 bases from J, with 19 bases between. The CDR3 runs 17 residues. Germline CDR1 is MGHRA and CDR2 is YSYEKL. CDR3: CASSQAPDRDTHYEQYF. The CDR3 DNA is TGCGCCAGCAGCCAAGCCCCCGACCGGGACACCCACTACGAGCAGTACTTC.

CDR3 sequence (DNA): TGCACCAGCAGCCCCTTCGTGAGGATGGGGACCCAGTACTTC. Translated: CTSSPFVRMGTQYF. The rearrangement uses TRBV1 and TRBJ2-5; the table names TRBD2, a call not compared with the DNA. TRBV1 is a pseudogene segment. This CDR3 spans 14 amino acids.

The rearrangement uses TRBV5-6 and TRBJ2-7; a possible D gene is TRBD2 (6 bases). Trimming took off 1 base at V and 2 bases at J, with 16 bases between the two ends. This CDR3 comprises 16 residues. CDR1 SGHDT and CDR2 YYEEEE come from the germline V gene. CDR3 DNA: TGTGCCAGCAGCTTGCCTCTGGGGCGGGAAACCTACGAGCAGTACTTC. Protein: CASSLPLGRETYEQYF.

V usage is TRBV14 and J usage is TRBJ1-1; D possibly corresponds to TRBD1 (6 bases). The germline V gene has CDR1 SGHDN and CDR2 FVKESK. This CDR3 is 16 amino acids long. V gave up 2 bases and J gave up 1 base, with 14 bases separating them. In DNA form, the CDR3 reads TGTGCCAGCAGCCAACCAGGGGCTATGGGGAACACTGAAGCTTTCTTT. It encodes CASSQPGAMGNTEAFF.

This clone has more than one count but fewer than ten. The chain is built from TRBV14 and TRBJ2-7; a weak D match, TRBD2 (6 bases). Germline CDR1 SGHDN, CDR2 FVKESK. This CDR3 comprises 11 residues. The V gene lost 4 bases and the J gene lost 9 bases, with 10 bases spanning the gap. The CDR3 loop reads CASSLRELQYF. The CDR3 region has the DNA TGTGCCAGCAGCCTTCGGGAGCTGCAGTACTTC.

The chain has TRBV25-1 and TRBJ2-3; D is perhaps TRBD1 (6 bases). Trimming removed 4 bases from V and 4 bases from J, with 24 bases in between. CDR1 is MGHDK, CDR2 SYGVNS, per germline. The CDR3 totals 18 residues. CDR3 amino acids: CASSAPLRSGQIADTQYF. CDR3 nucleotide sequence: TGTGCCAGCAGTGCACCCCTTCGGTCGGGACAAATCGCAGATACGCAGTATTTT.

This clone has a single count. V usage is TRBV4-2 and J usage is TRBJ2-3, with TRBD2 as a possible D gene (7 bases). Per the germline V gene, CDR1 is LGHNA and CDR2 is YNFKEQ. V was pared by 6 bases and J by 1 base, with 26 bases between. CDR3 length equals 19 residues. The CDR3 sequence is CASRFGLVAQGTGTDTQYF. For the CDR3, the DNA is TGTGCCAGCAGATTTGGACTAGTGGCGCAGGGGACCGGCACAGATACGCAGTATTTT.